These 9 T cell receptor beta chains originate from one sample sequenced in a study of cytotoxic CD8 clonotypes in ibrutinib-treated CLL. Produced via immunoSEQ multiplex PCR; TCRdb's table is partial and in-frame only. The table has 25,000 to 30,000 clones, 70% to 80% seen once; the top ten hold 40% to 60%. Sequenced material: PBMCs, taken after 36 months of ibrutinib treatment. The receptors originated from a human donor with chronic lymphocytic leukemia.

The gene calls are TRBV7-9 and TRBJ2-5; perhaps TRBD1 as D (6 bases). Trimming shortened V by 4 bases and J by 4 bases, and 16 bases separated the two germline ends. CDR1 and CDR2 from the germline V gene are SEHNR and FQNEAQ (reference sequence). This CDR3 spans 15 amino acids. The CDR3 loop is CASSSSSGAAETQYF. For the CDR3, the DNA is TGTGCCAGCAGCTCCAGTTCAGGGGCCGCAGAGACCCAGTACTTC.

V and J are TRBV7-9 and TRBJ1-4, with D possibly matching TRBD1 (6 bases). V was shortened by 7 bases and J by 7 bases, with 22 bases between the two germline ends. From germline, CDR1 is SEHNR and CDR2 FQNEAQ (reference sequence). The CDR3 is made up of 16 amino acids. This CDR3 is CASTIWVGGRGEKLFF. The CDR3 DNA follows: TGTGCCAGCACCATCTGGGTTGGGGGCCGAGGTGAAAAACTGTTTTTT.

Only one count was recorded for this clone. The chain links TRBV5-1 to TRBJ1-1; D not resolved. The V end lost 1 base, the J end lost 1 base, and 17 bases lay between the germline ends. Per germline, CDR1 SGHRS and CDR2 YFSETQ. CDR3 size: 17 residues. In DNA form, the CDR3 reads TGCGCCAGCAGCTTGCTCCTCATATCCGCCTCGAACACTGAAGCTTTCTTT. Translated, it gives CASSLLLISASNTEAFF.

In this sample, this clone turned up a few times. This chain joins TRBV7-6 and TRBJ2-2; D is unclear. The CDR3 runs to 15 residues. Germline V lookup: CDR1 SGHVS, CDR2 FNYEAQ. Trimming pared 5 bases from V and 0 bases from J, leaving 10 bases between. This CDR3 is CASSDLGSNTGELFF. The CDR3 nucleotides read TGTGCCAGCAGCGACCTTGGATCGAACACCGGGGAGCTGTTTTTT.

The chain is built from TRBV28 and TRBJ2-3; the match to TRBD2 covers 7 bases. The CDR3 extends over 14 amino acids. Trimming cost V 2 bases and J 5 bases; bases outside gene matches: 4. Germline V gene lookup returns CDR1 MDHEN and CDR2 SYDVKM. The CDR3 sequence is CASSLQRGGDTQYF. The CDR3 coding sequence is TGTGCCAGCAGTTTACAGCGGGGTGGAGATACGCAGTATTTT.

This clone was counted many times. The chain is built from TRBV7-9 and TRBJ1-2, with D uncertain. The V end was cut by 1 base, the J end by 4 bases, with 7 bases between. The germline gives CDR1 SEHNR, CDR2 FQNEAQ (reference sequence). The CDR3 spans 13 residues. CDR3 loop: CASSLVGSYGYTF. The CDR3 DNA sequence: TGTGCCAGCAGCTTAGTAGGGAGCTATGGCTACACCTTC.

In this sample, this clone turned up once. The rearrangement joins TRBV19 to TRBJ1-2; D is undetermined. Germline lookup yields CDR1 LNHDA and CDR2 SQIVND (reference sequence). V was shortened by 3 bases and J by 5 bases, with 10 bases between the two germline ends. The CDR3 length is 13 residues. This CDR3 is CASSMGRVYGYTF. CDR3 sequence (DNA): TGTGCCAGTAGTATGGGGAGGGTGTATGGCTACACCTTC.

With respect to this clone: Within the sample, other DNA sequences also encode this same CDR3. The rearrangement links TRBV4-2 to TRBJ1-2; no clear D. Between the trimmed V and J ends, which lost 0 bases and 2 bases, there was a span of 7 bases. This CDR3 comprises 14 residues. Germline V lookup: CDR1 LGHNA, CDR2 YNFKEQ. Here the CDR3 reads CASSQERGNYGYTF. As DNA, the CDR3 is TGTGCCAGCAGCCAAGAACGAGGGAACTATGGCTACACCTTC.

V gene TRBV19 combines with J gene TRBJ2-2, with 10 bases aligning to TRBD1. From germline, CDR1 is LNHDA and CDR2 SQIVND (reference sequence). The trim removed 5 bases at V and 3 bases at J, leaving 6 bases unmatched. The CDR3 is made up of 16 amino acids. In DNA form, the CDR3 reads TGTGCCAGTAGTGCTCCGGGACAGGGGTACACCGGGGAGCTGTTTTTT. The encoded protein is CASSAPGQGYTGELFF.